This T cell receptor beta chain came from a study of T cell changes during pregnancy in multiple sclerosis (dated by TCRdb to the late 2010s). Regarding the study in general: The study looked at changes in the T cell repertoire across pregnancy in women with multiple sclerosis.

Library preparation employed the immunoSEQ multiplex PCR assay. What TCRdb holds here is the immuneACCESS table cut down to in-frame rearrangements. Part of the clones is not present; checked against another copy, under half of the missing clones reflect an unresolved V gene, and the others are unexplained. Here the sample has about 80,000 clones; 90% to 95% occur a single time. The top ten clonotypes cover around 2.6% of the sample. Turning to this clone: Its binding antigen is unknown. The record has no base qualities; no much larger clone is one base away.

From the cysteine through the phenylalanine, the CDR3 covers 16 amino acids. Solely the CDR3 DNA is kept, with 48 bases framed from the first base. For this chain, trimming is 2 bases at the V end and 4 bases at the J end, and the number of junction bases without a gene match is 9. Looking up the germline V gene yields CDR1 SGDLS and CDR2 YYNGEE. The clonotype was recovered from a female donor in good health, enrolled as a control in a pregnancy study. The chain employs TRBV9 and TRBJ2-5, and 9 bases in between align with TRBD1. Specimen: peripheral blood, collected after pregnancy. Here the CDR3 is given as CASSVRPLDRGETQYF. The DNA sequence follows: TGTGCCAGCAGCGTCAGACCCTTGGACAGGGGAGAGACCCAGTACTTC.